This T cell receptor beta chain is drawn from a study of blood T cell repertoires in COVID-19. The overall study: Spain, Italy and the United States supplied samples that represented acute and convalescent COVID-19. PBMCs, B-cell-depleted T cells, or T cells were the source of the cDNA or gDNA that made up the material.

V lost 5 bases and J lost 3; bases outside the gene matches: 7. The germline V gene encodes CDR1 MNHEY and CDR2 SMNVEV (reference sequence). The CDR3 contains 15 residues. Per the authors' pipeline: Amplifying reference gene primers gave estimates of nucleated cell counts. Sequenced by immunoSEQ multiplex PCR; TCRdb stores in-frame clones only, minus some. That table furnishes V, J and clone size, whereas the DNA furnished D and trimming. In the table there are roughly 150,000 clones, approximately 80% of which are singletons. Sequenced material: peripheral blood. V usage is TRBV27 and J usage is TRBJ2-1; 7 bases fit TRBD2. The clonotype was recovered from a man aged 55 to 70 with acute or convalescent COVID-19. DNA of the CDR3: TGTGCCAGCAGTAGAACTAGCGCGATCTACAATGAGCAGTTCTTC. Translating gives CASSRTSAIYNEQFF.